The T cell receptor (beta chain) under discussion was sequenced for a study of T-cell reconstitution after alpha-beta-depleted transplantation in children. Trimming took off 5 bases at V and 2 bases at J, with 20 bases between the two ends. This CDR3 contains 17 residues. Germline CDR1 SGHTA, CDR2 FQGNSA. Preparation of the TCRbeta library used unique molecular identifiers. TCRdb reprocessed the PCR reads with MiXCR, giving one entry per CDR3 protein. Here the sample spans 100,000 or so distinct CDR3 sequences, around 5.9% being singletons. Study findings and constraints: Roughly two months post-transplant, alpha-beta T cells reportedly originated from several hundred graft clones that had expanded. By one year post-transplant, T-cell counts and diversity largely arose from T cells that were newly produced.

This clonotype was counted ten times or more. Its antigen remains unidentified. The sequences come from PBMCs, mostly from graft donor cells, collected 60 days after TCRalphabeta/CD19-depleted stem cell transplant. The chain couples TRBV7-2 to TRBJ2-3; perhaps TRBD2 as D (7 bases). This TCR was recovered from a female patient aged 2 to 10 who had a stem cell transplant for Fanconi anemia, so the T cells may come from the graft donor. As DNA, the CDR3 is TGTGCCAGCAGCCGTTTACCGGGGGGCGGTTTCACAGATACGCAGTATTTT. Translation: CASSRLPGGGFTDTQYF.